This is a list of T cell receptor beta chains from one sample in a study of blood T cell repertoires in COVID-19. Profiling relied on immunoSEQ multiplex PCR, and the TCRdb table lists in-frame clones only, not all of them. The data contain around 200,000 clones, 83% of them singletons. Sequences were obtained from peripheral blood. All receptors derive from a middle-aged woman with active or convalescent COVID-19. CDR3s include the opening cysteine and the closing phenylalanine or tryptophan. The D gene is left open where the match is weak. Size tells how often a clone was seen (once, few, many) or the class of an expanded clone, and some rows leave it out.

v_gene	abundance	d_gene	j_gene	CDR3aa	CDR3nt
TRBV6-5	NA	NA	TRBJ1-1	CASLEGLGTEAFF	TGTGCCAGCCTGGAGGGGCTTGGCACTGAAGCTTTCTTT
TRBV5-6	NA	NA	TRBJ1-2	CASSFTTGTTGYTF	TGTGCCAGCAGCTTTACAACAGGGACGACGGGCTACACCTTC
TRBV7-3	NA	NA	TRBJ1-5	CASSPAGGDQPQHF	TGTGCCAGCAGCCCCGCGGGGGGTGATCAGCCCCAGCATTTT
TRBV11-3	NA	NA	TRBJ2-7	CASSLASRDLYEQYF	TGTGCCAGCAGCTTAGCGTCGAGGGATCTATACGAGCAGTACTTC
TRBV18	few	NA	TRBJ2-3	CASSPNSDTQYF	TGTGCCAGCTCGCCCAACTCAGATACGCAGTATTTT
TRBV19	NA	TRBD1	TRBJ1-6	CATMDRAYSPLHF	TGTGCCACCATGGACAGGGCATATTCACCCCTCCACTTT
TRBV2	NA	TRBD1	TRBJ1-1	CASSLGGGGTEAFF	TGTGCCAGCAGCCTAGGGGGCGGTGGCACTGAAGCTTTCTTT
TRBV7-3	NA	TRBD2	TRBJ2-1	CASSPSGSSYNEQFF	TGTGCCAGCAGCCCAAGCGGGAGTAGCTACAATGAGCAGTTCTTC
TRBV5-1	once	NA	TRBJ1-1	CASSPGLSEAFF	TGCGCCAGCAGCCCAGGGTTGAGTGAAGCTTTCTTT
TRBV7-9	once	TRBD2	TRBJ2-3	CASSRIAGGSDTQYF	TGTGCCAGCAGCCGGATAGCGGGAGGGTCAGATACGCAGTATTTT
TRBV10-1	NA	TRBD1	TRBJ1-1	CASSESGQGNTEAFF	TGCGCCAGCAGTGAGTCGGGACAGGGGAACACTGAAGCTTTCTTT